This T cell receptor (beta chain) was identified in a study of control samples from healthy donors and cancer patients (dated by TCRdb to the early 2020s). Libraries were built with the immunoSEQ multiplex PCR assay. TCRdb carries this immuneACCESS record with in-frame sequences only. Its versions omit some clonotypes, under half of them owing to an unresolved V gene in the studies checked, with the rest unexplained. The sample table lists 95,000 to 150,000 clones, more than 70% of them with a count of one. 2.9% of the sample is taken by the ten largest. This clone was found once. The target of this receptor is not known. Base-call qualities are not available, and no considerably larger clone is one nucleotide away. Trimming costs V 10 bases and J 1 base, and their ends lie 8 bases apart. From a lookup of the germline V gene, CDR1 and CDR2 are ENHRY and SYGVKD. Measured from the cysteine to the phenylalanine, the CDR3 is 11 residues long. Just CDR3 DNA is preserved here, 33 bases in frame from base 1.

Recombination linked TRBV10-3 to TRBJ2-7, with the D gene call left open. The material sequenced was blood. This clonotype originated in a man aged 55 to 70 in good health. The nucleotide sequence is given as TGTGCCACACGTCTATCCTACGAGCAGTACTTC. Translated, this gives CATRLSYEQYF.